This TCR beta chain was sequenced for a study of T cells in Graves' hyperthyroidism and ophthalmopathy (dated by TCRdb to about 2019). At the level of the whole study: Peripheral blood samples were taken at initial diagnosis, before any treatment was given. TCR V-J signatures able to tell the groups apart were searched for in a discovery cohort of some 97 patients, of whom around 43 had Graves' ophthalmopathy and 55 to 65 had stable Graves' hyperthyroidism. An independent validation cohort of some 18 hyperthyroidism patients and 17 patients who later progressed to ophthalmopathy tested prospective prediction of ophthalmopathy. The roughly 94 discovery patients were randomly divided into training and test sets at a 7:3 ratio. In roughly six Graves' hyperthyroidism patients, the study also compared T-cell repertoires from thyroid tissue with T-cell repertoires from blood. After sampling, hyperthyroidism patients received methimazole starting at 30 mg daily, and ophthalmopathy patients received high-dose intravenous methylprednisolone. The paper reports TCR Vbeta CDR3 sequencing of 135 peripheral blood samples: approximately 41 ophthalmopathy, under 80 hyperthyroidism and 17 progressor patients. The investigation overall reported the following: Ophthalmopathy was separated from stable hyperthyroidism by a 13 V-J signature model, with 85% to 90% sensitivity and about 81% specificity obtained in cross-validation and 80%/75% obtained in testing. Sample size was not statistically predetermined, and investigators were not blinded to group allocation. In validation, the model predicted progression to ophthalmopathy with over 65% sensitivity and around 72% specificity, a median of about 6 months before onset. Most expanded thyroid clonotypes (frequency above 0.001) were also detected in blood, a finding suggesting that blood repertoires may reflect thyroid immune responses.

The junction shows trimming of 1 base on V and 2 bases on J, plus 12 bases between the germline ends. The CDR3 contains 15 residues, cysteine and phenylalanine counted. Only the CDR3 portion is preserved as DNA: 45 bases, with reading frame beginning at the first base. Sequences MGHRA (CDR1) and YSYEKL (CDR2) are obtained from the germline V gene. Ophthalmopathy patients had moderately to severely active disease, with a Clinical Activity Score of 3 or more, a NOSPECS grade of 4 or more, and a disease duration of less than 3 months. Exclusion was applied to patients with uncontrolled infections, other autoimmune diseases, pregnancy or lactation. Diagnoses were established on the basis of clinical symptoms, serum thyroxine and TRAb, thyroid ultrasound, and orbital computed tomography. Ficoll-Paque density gradient centrifugation was used to isolate PBMCs from around 9.1 ml of fresh peripheral blood. Trizol reagent was used to extract total RNA, and RNA quality was then checked on an Agilent 2100 Bioanalyzer.

This clonotype was observed at least ten times. It has no known antigen specificity. No quality values exist for individual bases; no much larger clone is one base distant. The TCR beta CDR3 regions were amplified from RNA transcripts. The TCR CDR3 was subjected to a first round of RT-PCR using the HTBI primer set and the Qiagen OneStep RT-PCR kit. Libraries were constructed in a second round of multiplex PCR, after which size selection and purification were performed. Libraries were sequenced paired-end with 100 bp reads on an Illumina HiSeq2000. The authors' pipeline ran thus. SOAPnuke was used to process the raw data, with reads discarded if the reads contained adapters or uncalled bases, had a mean Phred below 15, or lacked an exact constant-primer or identifier match. High-quality paired reads were merged with COPE v1.2.5, and unique nucleotide sequences were defined as clonotypes. MiTCR v1.1 was used to align clonotypes to the IMGT TRBV, TRBD and TRBJ reference segments. Only V-J combinations with frequency above 0.0001, covering roughly 99% of repertoires, were analysed. The TCS score was defined as F50 (clonal expansion) divided by E x V (chaos), with BLOSUM62-based TCRdist calculated between CDR3 peptides within each V-J. Welch's t-statistics and random forest reduced roughly 500 V-J features to 10 to 15, which were used in a naive Bayes classifier (R e1071). TCRdb reworked the public reads: Q25 trimming with fastp, MiXCR clone assembly, productive beta chains retained. CDR3 protein sequences are deduplicated, and each keeps its most common genes and DNA. The V and J calls and clone size come from TCRdb's table, not from the authors' own analysis. The sample table contains about 400,000 distinct CDR3 sequences; only one count was recorded for approximately 15% of them. The ten top clones hold roughly an eighth of the sample.

The sequence derives from a man younger than 30 with Graves' ophthalmopathy. The rearrangement combines TRBV4-1 with TRBJ2-7; TRBD2 might be the D gene, on 6 matching bases. Sequences were obtained from blood. CDR3 region: CASSQGRATPYEQYF. In nucleotides, the sequence is TGCGCCAGCAGCCAAGGGAGGGCAACCCCCTACGAGCAGTACTTC.